This T cell receptor (beta chain) derives from a study of long-term antiretroviral therapy in people with HIV. Study results and limitations: Repertoires with HIV possessed tighter CDR3 length spans than those of controls.

In regard to this clone: Its antigen is as yet unknown.

The authors ran the immunoSEQ assay, v3.0, at survey level. Repertoires were generated with immunoSEQ multiplex PCR, while TCRdb's copy carries only in-frame clones and drops some. The sample has 20,000 to 25,000 clones, around four fifths seen once; the top ten hold around 22%. CDR3 length equals 12 residues. Germline V gives CDR1 SEHNR, CDR2 FQNEAQ (reference sequence). V was cut by 4 bases and J by 5 bases, with 8 bases left in between. This receptor was taken from a man aged 50-60 years with HIV. Material: unsorted PBMCs, obtained 0.4 years after starting antiretroviral therapy. The chain employs TRBV7-9 and TRBJ2-5; no reliable D call. For the CDR3, the DNA is TGTGCCAGCAGCTCAGTAGAGGAGACCCAGTACTTC. Its protein is CASSSVEETQYF.